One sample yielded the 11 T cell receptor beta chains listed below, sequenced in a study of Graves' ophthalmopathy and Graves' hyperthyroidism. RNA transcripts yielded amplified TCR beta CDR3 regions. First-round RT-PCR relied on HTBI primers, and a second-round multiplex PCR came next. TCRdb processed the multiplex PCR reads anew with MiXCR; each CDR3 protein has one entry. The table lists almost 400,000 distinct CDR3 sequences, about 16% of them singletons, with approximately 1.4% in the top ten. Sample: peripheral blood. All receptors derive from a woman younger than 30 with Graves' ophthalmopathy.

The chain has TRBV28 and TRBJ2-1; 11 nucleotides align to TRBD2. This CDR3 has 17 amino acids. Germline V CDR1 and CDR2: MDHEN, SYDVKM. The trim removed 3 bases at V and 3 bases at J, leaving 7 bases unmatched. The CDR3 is CASSFPSGRSHYNEQFF. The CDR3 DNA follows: TGTGCCAGCAGTTTTCCTAGCGGGAGGTCGCACTACAATGAGCAGTTCTTC.

CDR3 residues: CSVETGGTEAFF. The CDR3 coding sequence is TGCAGCGTCGAGACAGGGGGAACTGAAGCTTTCTTT. The V gene is TRBV29-1, the J gene TRBJ1-1, with 9 bases matching TRBD1. The ends lost 6 bases at V and 5 bases at J; junction bases unmatched: 4. The CDR3 has 12 residues. CDR1 and CDR2 from the germline V gene are SQVTM and ANQGSEA.

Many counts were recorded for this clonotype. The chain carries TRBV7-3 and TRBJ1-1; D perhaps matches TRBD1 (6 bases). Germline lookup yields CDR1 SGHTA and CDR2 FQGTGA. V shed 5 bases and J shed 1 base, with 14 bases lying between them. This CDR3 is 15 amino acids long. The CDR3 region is CASSPYGGPNTEAFF. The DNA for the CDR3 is TGTGCCAGCAGCCCCTACGGGGGCCCGAACACTGAAGCTTTCTTT.

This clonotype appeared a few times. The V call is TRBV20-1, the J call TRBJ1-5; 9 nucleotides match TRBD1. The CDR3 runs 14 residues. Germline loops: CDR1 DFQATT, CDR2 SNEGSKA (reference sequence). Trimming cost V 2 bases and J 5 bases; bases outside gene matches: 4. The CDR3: CSARMDRGYQPQHF. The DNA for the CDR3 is TGCAGTGCTAGAATGGACAGGGGATATCAGCCCCAGCATTTT.

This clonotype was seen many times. CDR3 sequence reads: CSAQGREGLETQYF. Written as DNA, the CDR3 is TGCAGTGCCCAGGGGCGGGAGGGCTTAGAGACCCAGTACTTC. J is TRBJ2-5 and V is TRBV20-1; TRBD2 matches at 9 bases. Germline V gives CDR1 DFQATT, CDR2 SNEGSKA (reference sequence). The CDR3 is 14 amino acids. J lost 4 bases, V lost 6 bases, and 9 bases had no gene match.

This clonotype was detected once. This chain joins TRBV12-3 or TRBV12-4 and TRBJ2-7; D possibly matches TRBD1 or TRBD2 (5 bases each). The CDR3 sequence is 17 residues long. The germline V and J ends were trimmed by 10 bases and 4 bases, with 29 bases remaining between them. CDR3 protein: CATIGLGRLILLYEQYF. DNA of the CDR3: TGTGCCACCATAGGCCTGGGACGGTTAATCCTCCTTTACGAGCAGTACTTC.

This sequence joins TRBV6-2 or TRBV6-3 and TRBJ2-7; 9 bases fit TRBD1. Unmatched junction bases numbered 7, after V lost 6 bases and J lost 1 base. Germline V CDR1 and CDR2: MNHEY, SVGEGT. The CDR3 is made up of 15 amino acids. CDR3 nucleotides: TGTGCCAGCAGGCTCGACAGGGGGGATTCCTACGAGCAGTACTTC. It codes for CASRLDRGDSYEQYF.

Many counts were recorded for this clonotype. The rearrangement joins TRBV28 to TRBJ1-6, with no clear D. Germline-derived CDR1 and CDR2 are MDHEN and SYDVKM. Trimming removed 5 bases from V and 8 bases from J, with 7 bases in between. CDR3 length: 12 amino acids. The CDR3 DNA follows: TGTGCCAGCAGTCGGGTGGATTCACCCCTCCACTTT. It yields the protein CASSRVDSPLHF.

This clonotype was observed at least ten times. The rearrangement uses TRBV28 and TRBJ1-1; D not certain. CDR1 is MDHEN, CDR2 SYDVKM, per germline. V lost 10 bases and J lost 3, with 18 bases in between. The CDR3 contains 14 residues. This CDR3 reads CATLERARDTEAFF. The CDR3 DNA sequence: TGTGCCACGCTGGAAAGGGCTCGGGACACTGAAGCTTTCTTT.

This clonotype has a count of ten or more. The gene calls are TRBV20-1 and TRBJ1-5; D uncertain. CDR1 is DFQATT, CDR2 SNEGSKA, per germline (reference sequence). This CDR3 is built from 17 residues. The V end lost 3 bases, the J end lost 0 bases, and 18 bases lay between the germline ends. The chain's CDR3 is CSASPWRGYSSNQPQHF. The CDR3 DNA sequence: TGCAGTGCTAGTCCCTGGCGAGGGTACAGTAGCAATCAGCCCCAGCATTTT.

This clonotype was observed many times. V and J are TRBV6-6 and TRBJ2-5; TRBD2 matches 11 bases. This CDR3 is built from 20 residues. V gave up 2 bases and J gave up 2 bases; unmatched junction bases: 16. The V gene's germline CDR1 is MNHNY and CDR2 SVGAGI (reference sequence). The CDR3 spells CASSYALLAGDFRGQETQYF. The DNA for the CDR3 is TGTGCCAGCAGTTACGCCCTACTAGCGGGGGATTTCAGGGGGCAAGAGACCCAGTACTTC.